Sequencing of this T cell receptor (beta chain) was carried out in a study of identical twins. General study findings and limits: While abundant cord blood beta clonotypes carried fewer insertions, memory repertoires showed no such pattern. Compared with unrelated sharing, twin-shared out-of-frame alpha sequences had more low-probability sequences.

After removal of 6 bases from V and 7 bases from J, the junction contained 7 bases not matched to a gene. This CDR3 region has 16 residues. Each CDR3 protein is one row after TCRdb ran MiXCR on the 5' RACE reads. The sample carries about 530,000 distinct CDR3 sequences, 20% to 25% recorded once. The sample holds many counts of this clonotype. Its antigen is not identified. These records were also assigned to another study, of yellow fever vaccine responses in identical twins.

The sequenced material came from CD4+ T cells sorted from blood. The chain couples TRBV12-3 or TRBV12-4 to TRBJ2-2, with 14 positions matching TRBD2. The TCR comes from a woman aged 18 to 35 in good health. As DNA, the CDR3 is TGTGCCAGCAGCACCGGGACTAGCGGGAGAGTCGGGGAGCTGTTTTTT. This gives the protein CASSTGTSGRVGELFF.